The next 16 T cell receptor beta chains were all read from a single sample in a study of T cell responses to AZD1222 COVID-19 vaccine. The table came from immunoSEQ multiplex PCR; TCRdb's copy has only in-frame clones and leaves some out. The sample consists of tens of thousands of clones, 82% of them appearing once. Material: peripheral blood, obtained on day 0 of AZD1222 vaccination. The origin of the receptors is an adult in good health.

The chain is built from TRBV5-8 and TRBJ1-4; TRBD1 matches 8 bases. In germline, CDR1 is SGHTS, CDR2 YDEGEE. The length of the CDR3 is 14 residues. Losses at the gene ends were 1 base for V and 8 bases for J; bases not matched to a gene: 4. The DNA of the CDR3 is TGTGCCAGCAGCTTGAGACAGGGGAACGAAAAACTGTTTTTT. Its protein product is CASSLRQGNEKLFF.

The chain is built from TRBV11-2 and TRBJ1-4; 7 bases are shared with TRBD1. V lost 6 bases to trimming and J lost 6 bases; unmatched junction nucleotides: 7. The CDR3 contains 14 residues. CDR1 SGHAT and CDR2 FQNNGV come from the germline V gene. The CDR3 loop reads CASSQGGVYEKLFF. CDR3 nucleotide sequence: TGTGCCAGCAGTCAAGGGGGCGTGTATGAAAAACTGTTTTTT.

The chain has TRBV28 and TRBJ1-4; 8 bases align to TRBD1. Trimming cost V 2 bases and J 8 bases; bases outside gene matches: 10. CDR3 length equals 16 residues. Germline V gives CDR1 MDHEN, CDR2 SYDVKM. The CDR3 is CASSLRTGTGVEKLFF. The DNA for the CDR3 is TGTGCCAGCAGTTTACGAACCGGGACAGGTGTGGAAAAACTGTTTTTT.

This chain uses TRBV7-8 with TRBJ2-5, with 8 bases fitting TRBD1. In germline, CDR1 is SGHVS, CDR2 FQNEAQ. The J segment lost 7 bases and the V segment lost 4 bases, leaving 8 bases of the junction unmatched. The CDR3 totals 14 residues. The CDR3 here is CASSSTGAERTQYF. CDR3 sequence (DNA): TGTGCCAGCAGCTCGACAGGGGCTGAGCGGACCCAGTACTTC.

CDR3 amino acids: CASSQDHGTVQYF. The DNA of the CDR3 is TGTGCCAGCAGCCAAGATCACGGGACAGTCCAGTATTTT. The chain joins TRBV3-1 (or the pseudogene TRBV3-2) to TRBJ2-3, with 7 positions matching TRBD1. CDR1 and CDR2 (germline): LGHDT, YNNKEL (reference sequence). V lost 0 bases, J lost 12 bases, and 6 bases stayed unmatched. The CDR3 has 13 residues.

The chain couples TRBV29-1 to TRBJ1-1; D is perhaps TRBD1 (6 bases). CDR1 is SQVTM and CDR2 is ANQGSEA in the germline V gene. V was shortened by 3 bases and J by 3 bases, with 17 bases between the two germline ends. The CDR3 loop spans 15 amino acids. The CDR3 DNA is TGCAGCGTTGACGGGGGCGGGGGCAGGGACACTGAAGCTTTCTTT. It yields the protein CSVDGGGGRDTEAFF.

The chain links TRBV21-1 to TRBJ1-5; no DNA check was done on the table's D call, TRBD1. TRBV21-1 is reported as a pseudogene. The CDR3 contains 17 residues. The CDR3 DNA follows: TGTGCCAGCAGCAATGGATTTATACGACAGGGAGATCAGCCCCAGCATTTT. Its translation: CASSNGFIRQGDQPQHF.

This chain links TRBV30 with TRBJ1-5; tentatively, D is TRBD1 (6 bases). Germline V gives CDR1 GTSNPN, CDR2 SVGIG (reference sequence). The CDR3 sequence is 13 residues long. The V end was cut by 2 bases, the J end by 3 bases, with 8 bases between. Here the CDR3 reads CAWSKGDNQPQHF. As DNA, the CDR3 is TGTGCCTGGAGTAAGGGGGACAATCAGCCCCAGCATTTT. Complete variable domain (other parts from reference TRBV30 and TRBJ1-5): SQTIHQWPATLVQPVGSPLSLECTVEGTSNPNLYWYRQAAGRGLQLLFYSVGIGQISSEVPQNLSASRPQDRQFILSSKKLLLSDSGFYLCAWSKGDNQPQHFGDGTRLSIL.

This chain connects TRBV27 to TRBJ1-1; D gene ambiguous. Looked up from germline, CDR1 is MNHEY and CDR2 is SMNVEV (reference sequence). The CDR3 sequence is 13 residues long. The CDR3 coding sequence is TGTTGCAGCAACCCCTACGTGGGGTCTGAAGCTTTCTTT. Translation gives CCSNPYVGSEAFF.

J is TRBJ2-5 and V is TRBV5-4; TRBD1 matches 9 bases. Per germline, CDR1 SGHNT and CDR2 YYREEE (reference sequence). There are 13 residues in the CDR3. CDR3: CAYTGGGQETQYF. The CDR3 nucleotides read TGTGCTTATACAGGGGGCGGACAAGAGACCCAGTACTTC.

As DNA, the CDR3 is TGCGCCAGCAGCCCTAGCTATGGGGTTTCGAACACTGAAGCTTTCTTT. Its translation: CASSPSYGVSNTEAFF. The chain employs TRBV4-3 and TRBJ1-1; D gene uncertain. CDR3 length: 16 amino acids. V was trimmed by 4 bases and J by 1 base, leaving 16 bases between them. Germline V gene lookup returns CDR1 LGHNA and CDR2 YSLEER.

This clone was counted a single time. The chain recombines TRBV5-1 with TRBJ2-1; the D is unclear. V was shortened by 6 bases and J by 5 bases, with 12 bases between the two germline ends. Germline V gene data show CDR1 as SGHRS and CDR2 as YFSETQ. The CDR3 is made up of 13 amino acids. The CDR3 loop reads CASTPSNDNEQFF. The CDR3 nucleotides are TGCGCCAGCACGCCCTCAAACGACAATGAGCAGTTCTTC.

The V gene is TRBV5-4, the J gene TRBJ2-3; possibly TRBD2 for D (5 bases). The CDR3 sequence is 14 residues long. The V end was cut by 4 bases, the J end by 3 bases, with 12 bases between. Germline V CDR1 and CDR2: SGHNT, YYREEE (reference sequence). CDR3 coding DNA: TGTGCCAGCAGCGAAAGAACTAGTACAGATACGCAGTATTTT. Its protein is CASSERTSTDTQYF.

V is TRBV6-5 and J is TRBJ1-6; D might be TRBD1 (6 bases). Looked up from germline, CDR1 is MNHEY and CDR2 is SVGAGI. Trimming shortened V by 6 bases and J by 4 bases, and 13 bases separated the two germline ends. CDR3 length: 15 residues. The CDR3 DNA follows: TGTGCCAGCAGGCCCCCGGGACAATATAATTCACCCCTCCACTTT. Translation: CASRPPGQYNSPLHF.

This clone was seen a single time. The chain couples TRBV11-3 to TRBJ2-3; D unclear. Germline assignment: CDR1 SGHNT and CDR2 YENEEA. The V end was cut by 5 bases, the J end by 2 bases, with 17 bases between. The CDR3 runs to 16 residues. The CDR3 region has the DNA TGTGCCAGCAGCCCCCGCGTGGTGCGGACCACAGATACGCAGTATTTT. As protein: CASSPRVVRTTDTQYF. The complete variable domain, with remaining parts taken from reference TRBV11-3 and TRBJ2-3, reads EAGVVQSPRYKIIEKKQPVAFWCNPISGHNTLYWYLQNLGQGPELLIRYENEEAVDDSQLPKDRFSAERLKGVDSTLKIQPAELGDSAVYLCASSPRVVRTTDTQYFGPGTRLTVL.

This clone was seen a handful of times. The gene calls are TRBV27 and TRBJ2-1; D remains unclear. The CDR3 contains 13 residues. Trimming took 3 bases from V and 9 from J, leaving 12 bases between them. Germline CDR1 MNHEY, CDR2 SMNVEV (reference sequence). The CDR3, as DNA: TGTGCCAGCAGTTTCAAGCTCGCTAGTGAGCAGTTCTTC. As protein: CASSFKLASEQFF.